This T cell receptor beta chain is from a study of human T cells and chemical hapten exposure. Study at large: The study lasted around 5 months, and patients were dosed weekly with diphenylcyclopropenone on the scalp throughout.

The study's library attached unique molecular identifiers to single cDNA molecules. MiXCR, applied by TCRdb to the RACE reads, yields one record per CDR3 protein. The sample lists around 95,000 distinct CDR3 sequences; about a tenth were seen once. With 8 bases removed from V and 8 bases from J, the gap between germline ends came to 18 bases. The CDR3 loop spans 13 amino acids. Germline V lookup: CDR1 MNHEY, CDR2 SVGAGI. Time point here: pre-sensitization, week 0. As to treatment: therapeutic diphenylcyclopropenone sensitization with weekly scalp DPC. V is TRBV6-5 and J is TRBJ1-2; D uncertain. The receptor was isolated from a woman aged 60-75 years with alopecia areata. Some clones in this sample may be carry-over from other donors' samples. Sequenced material: whole blood, taken in connection with sensitization to the hapten diphenylcyclopropenone (DPC). DNA for the CDR3: TGTGCCAGCCGAGGGCAAGCGGTGGGAGGCTACACCTTC. It codes for CASRGQAVGGYTF.